This TCR beta chain was sequenced during a study of cytomegalovirus exposure and HLA in healthy donors. In germline, CDR1 is GTSNPN, CDR2 SVGIG (reference sequence). V was pared by 3 bases and J by 7 bases, with 2 bases of the junction left unmatched. This CDR3 is built from 12 residues. The study, taken as a whole, reports: In a later analysis, DRB1 alleles had the most associated TCRs; HLA-C alleles the fewest.

With respect to this clone: Its specificity is not known.

Use of 60 Vbeta and 13 Jbeta primers characterized the PCR. In the original processing: Later, an analysis found some 80 million unique TCR beta chains, and approximately 10 million of these were shared. Assay: immunoSEQ multiplex PCR; the TCRdb copy retains only in-frame clones and omits some. The V and J calls and the clone size are those of that table, but D and trimming were determined from the DNA. The profile covers 130,000 or so clones, with around 66% appearing a single time and about 8.3% taken by the ten largest. The sequencing input was PBMCs. The rearrangement links TRBV30 to TRBJ2-1, with 8 positions matching TRBD2. The source is a woman in her forties in good health and CMV-seropositive. CDR3 sequence: CAWRRGDNEQFF. The CDR3 DNA reads as TGTGCCTGGAGGCGGGGGGATAATGAGCAGTTCTTC.